The 32 T cell receptor beta chains listed next were all sequenced from one sample in a study of T cells in women clearing cervical HPV infection. Data came from immunoSEQ multiplex PCR; TCRdb stores just in-frame clones and leaves some out. Its listing shows over 30,000 clones. The specimen was blood buffy coat. Receptor source: a woman aged 18 to 69 with a cervical HPV16 infection that either progressed to CIN3+ or cleared (not recorded which).

Regarding this clone: Coverage ceases 3 residues before the CDR3 finishes, and the germline J gene fills in the end. The V and J genes are TRBV9 and TRBJ1-1; TRBD1 matches 7 bases. Looked up from germline, CDR1 is SGDLS and CDR2 is YYNGEE. With 0 bases clipped from V and 1 base from J, the junction kept 6 bases outside the gene matches. This CDR3 region has 16 residues. CDR3 DNA (partial): TGTGCCAGCAGCGTAGGTGCAGGGGGTCCGAACACTGAA. This sequence encodes CASSVGAGGPNTE. The whole CDR3 protein reads CASSVGAGGPNTEAFF.

To note about this clone: The CDR3 goes on 3 residues after the read ends, and that part is filled in from the germline J gene. The chain employs TRBV5-1 and TRBJ2-1, with 8 bases identical to TRBD1. CDR1 and CDR2 (germline): SGHRS, YFSETQ. The CDR3 sequence is 17 residues long. J lost 5 bases, V lost 1 base, and 11 bases had no gene match. The CDR3 sequence: CASSLSVGTGTNNEQFF. The CDR3 bases that were read are TGCGCCAGCAGCTTGTCGGTCGGGACAGGTACCAACAATGAG. Variable domain in full (rest from reference TRBV5-1 and TRBJ2-1): KAGVTQTPRYLIKTRGQQVTLSCSPISGHRSVSWYQQTPGQGLQFLFEYFSETQRNKGNFPGRFSGRQFSNSRSEMNVSTLELGDSALYLCASSLSVGTGTNNEQFFGPGTRLTVL.

On this clone: The read finishes 3 residues shy of the CDR3 end, and the germline J gene is used to complete it. J is TRBJ2-1 and V is TRBV7-2; 9 bases are shared with TRBD1. This CDR3 has 14 residues. Looked up from germline, CDR1 is SGHTA and CDR2 is FQGNSA. Germline trimming cut 6 bases from V and 8 bases from J; bases unmatched to any gene: 8. The CDR3 spells CASREVGQGYEQFF. The sequenced part of the CDR3 DNA is TGTGCCAGCAGAGAGGTGGGACAGGGATATGAG.

Comment on this clone: The CDR3 end lies 3 residues beyond the end of the read and is filled in from the germline J gene. This rearrangement joins TRBV7-3 to TRBJ2-3; TRBD2 matches 13 bases. Germline CDR1 SGHTA, CDR2 FQGTGA. The trim removed 5 bases at V and 7 bases at J, leaving 9 bases unmatched. The CDR3 has 16 residues. CDR3 bases read: TGTGCCAGCAGCACCTGGACTAGCGGGGGAGGGAATACG. Translated, it gives CASSTWTSGGGNT. The whole CDR3 protein is CASSTWTSGGGNTQYF. Complete variable domain (other parts from reference TRBV7-3 and TRBJ2-3): GAGVSQTPSNKVTEKGKYVELRCDPISGHTALYWYRQSLGQGPEFLIYFQGTGAADDSGLPNDRFFAVRPEGSVSTLKIQRTERGDSAVYLCASSTWTSGGGNTQYFGPGTRLTVL.

A note on this clone: The observed sequence ends 3 residues before the CDR3 terminus, with the missing tail filled in from the germline J gene. V is TRBV29-1 and J is TRBJ1-2, with D uncertain. The CDR3 runs to 12 residues. Germline CDR1 is SQVTM and CDR2 is ANQGSEA. CDR3 region: CSVVPLVGPYTF. The CDR3 DNA, read in part, is TGCAGCGTTGTCCCGTTGGTAGGGCCC.

In regard to this clone: The observed sequence ends 3 residues before the CDR3 terminus, with the missing tail filled in from the germline J gene. V usage is TRBV19 and J usage is TRBJ2-5, with D possibly TRBD2 on 6 matching bases. Trimming left V 6 bases short and J 5 bases short, with 16 bases between. Germline CDR1 reads LNHDA; CDR2 reads SQIVND (reference sequence). This CDR3 is 14 amino acids long. CDR3 sequence: CASSRGLVSETQYF. The sequenced part of the CDR3 DNA is TGTGCCAGTAGCCGGGGGTTAGTATCGGAGACC.

As for this clone: The read finishes 3 residues shy of the CDR3 end, and the germline J gene is used to complete it. This chain joins TRBV11-2 and TRBJ2-1, with D perhaps TRBD1 or TRBD2 (5 bases each). The CDR3 is 12 amino acids. CDR1 is SGHAT and CDR2 is FQNNGV in the germline V gene. Trimming stripped 6 bases from V and 6 bases from J, with 9 bases between. CDR3 DNA, as far as it was read: TGTGCCAGCAGTCCAGGGAGCAATGAG. Translation gives CASSPGSNE. The entire CDR3 protein reads CASSPGSNEQFF.

Worth noting for this clone: The CDR3 end is not reached by the read, which stops 3 residues before it; the germline J gene fills it in. The chain employs TRBV20-1 and TRBJ1-5; no firm D call. Trimming took 0 bases from V and 7 from J, leaving 13 bases between them. In germline, CDR1 is DFQATT, CDR2 SNEGSKA (reference sequence). This CDR3 is 14 amino acids long. CDR3 in amino acids: CSARDMGRDQPQHF. Incomplete CDR3 DNA: TGCAGTGCTAGAGATATGGGCAGAGACCAGCCC.

On this clone: The DNA ends 3 residues before the CDR3 does, and the rest of the CDR3 is filled in from the germline J gene. This chain connects TRBV11-2 to TRBJ2-5, with 7 bases identical to TRBD2. V lost 5 bases to trimming and J lost 3 bases; unmatched junction nucleotides: 9. CDR1 is SGHAT and CDR2 is FQNNGV in the germline V gene. The CDR3 is 15 residues long. CDR3 DNA, as far as it was read: TGTGCCAGCAGCCCGGGCGTGGCGGGGGAAGAGACC. It encodes CASSPGVAGEET. The full CDR3 protein is CASSPGVAGEETQYF.

Details on this clone: The CDR3 extends 3 residues past the end of the read, so its final part is completed from the germline J gene. This rearrangement joins TRBV6-1 to TRBJ1-1; D remains ambiguous. V was clipped by 3 bases and J by 0 bases, with 11 bases between them. Germline values: CDR1 MNHNS, CDR2 SASEGT. The CDR3 is 15 residues long. This CDR3 reads CASSDRWSVNTEAFF. The DNA read from the CDR3 is TGTGCCAGCAGTGATAGATGGTCGGTGAACACTGAA.

This CDR3 reads CASSGGQNTHSNQPQHF. The CDR3 DNA, read in part, is TGTGCCAGTAGTGGTGGACAGAATACTCATAGCAATCAGCCC. The V and J genes are TRBV19 and TRBJ1-5; maybe TRBD1 (6 bases). The CDR3 is cut off 3 residues early in the read; its end comes from the germline J gene. In germline, CDR1 is LNHDA, CDR2 SQIVND (reference sequence). V was cut by 5 bases and J by 0 bases, with 17 bases left in between. This CDR3 region has 17 residues.

As concerns this clone: The sequenced fragment ends 3 residues before the CDR3 boundary, so the rest is inferred from the germline J gene. The V call is TRBV7-8, the J call TRBJ1-1; the D is unclear. There are 16 residues in the CDR3. Trimming took off 5 bases at V and 3 bases at J, with 19 bases between the two ends. In germline, CDR1 is SGHVS, CDR2 FQNEAQ. Partial CDR3 DNA: TGTGCCAGCAGCCCCATTCTTAACGGGTTACACACTGAA. The encoded protein is CASSPILNGLHTE. The entire CDR3 protein is CASSPILNGLHTEAFF.

Note on this clone: Sequencing ends 3 residues short of the CDR3 end; the germline J gene provides the rest. V is TRBV20-1 and J is TRBJ2-5; D gene unclear. CDR1 DFQATT and CDR2 SNEGSKA come from the germline V gene (reference sequence). This CDR3 has 15 residues. Trimming removed 6 bases at V and 2 bases at J, with 19 bases between. The CDR3 spells CSATERATFQETQYF. CDR3 DNA (partial): TGCAGTGCAACCGAGCGAGCTACGTTTCAAGAGACC.

Regarding this clone: The CDR3 extends 3 residues past the end of the read, so its final part is completed from the germline J gene. The J gene is TRBJ1-5, the V gene TRBV5-5, with 7 bases matching TRBD1. Germline V CDR1 and CDR2: SGHKS, YYEKEE (reference sequence). V was clipped by 2 bases and J by 7 bases; unmatched bases: 9. CDR3 size: 15 residues. The DNA read from the CDR3 is TGTGCCAGCAGCTTAGACCCAGGGGGAGGACAGCCC. Translation gives CASSLDPGGGQP. The whole CDR3 sequence is CASSLDPGGGQPQHF. The full variable domain, completed using reference TRBV5-5 and TRBJ1-5, is DAGVTQSPTHLIKTRGQQVTLRCSPISGHKSVSWYQQVLGQGPQFIFQYYEKEERGRGNFPDRFSARQFPNYSSELNVNALLLGDSALYLCASSLDPGGGQPQHFGDGTRLSIL.

Comment on this clone: The read finishes 3 residues shy of the CDR3 end, and the germline J gene is used to complete it. The V gene is TRBV14, the J gene TRBJ1-2, with a tentative D call TRBD1 (5 bases). The germline CDR1 and CDR2 sequences are SGHDN and FVKESK. The CDR3 spans 15 residues. With 1 base removed from V and 4 bases from J, the gap between germline ends came to 13 bases. The CDR3 here is CASSQGRGEIYGYTF. The part of the CDR3 DNA that was read is TGTGCCAGCAGCCAAGGCCGGGGGGAAATCTATGGC. Full variable domain (rest looked up from reference TRBV14 and TRBJ1-2): EAGVTQFPSHSVIEKGQTVTLRCDPISGHDNLYWYRRVMGKEIKFLLHFVKESKQDESGMPNNRFLAERTGGTYSTLKVQPAELEDSGVYFCASSQGRGEIYGYTFGSGTRLTVV.

Notes on this clone: The sequenced fragment ends 3 residues before the CDR3 boundary, so the rest is inferred from the germline J gene. V and J are TRBV6-2 or TRBV6-3 and TRBJ1-1; perhaps TRBD1 as D (6 bases). The CDR3 contains 15 residues. V lost 5 bases and J lost 5, with 18 bases in between. Germline assignment: CDR1 MNHEY and CDR2 SVGEGT. CDR3 DNA, as far as it was read: TGTGCCAGCAGTGACAGGACGGGTCGTCGGACTGAA. This gives the protein CASSDRTGRRTE. The complete CDR3 protein is CASSDRTGRRTEAFF.

CDR3 region: CATRRAQMNTEAFF. The CDR3 DNA, read in part, is TGTGCCACCAGGAGGGCCCAGATGAACACTGAA. V usage is TRBV10-3 and J usage is TRBJ1-1; D not resolved. Sequencing ends 3 residues short of the CDR3 end; the germline J gene provides the rest. The CDR3 is 14 amino acids. The V end lost 10 bases, the J end lost 0 bases, and 15 bases lay between the germline ends. The germline V gene has CDR1 ENHRY and CDR2 SYGVKD.

In the case of this clone: The read halts 3 residues ahead of the CDR3 end, with the missing end drawn from the germline J gene. The chain recombines TRBV11-2 with TRBJ2-2; 8 positions agree with TRBD2. Trimming at V came to 7 bases and at J to 5 bases, leaving 9 bases not matched to a gene. This CDR3 has 15 amino acids. Germline V gene data show CDR1 as SGHAT and CDR2 as FQNNGV. Here the CDR3 reads CASTLGGASTGELFF. The part of the CDR3 DNA that was read is TGTGCCAGCACCCTCGGGGGGGCGAGTACCGGGGAG.

Turning to this clone: The read terminates 3 residues ahead of where the CDR3 ends, so the germline J gene completes it. This chain uses TRBV18 with TRBJ1-1; TRBD1 agrees at 9 bases. This CDR3 comprises 15 residues. With V trimmed by 5 bases and J by 4 bases, 8 bases remained unmatched. The germline V gene has CDR1 KGHSH and CDR2 LQKENI. The CDR3 protein is CASSSGTGFVTEAFF. The CDR3 DNA, read in part, is TGTGCCAGCTCATCTGGGACAGGGTTCGTCACTGAA.

This chain's CDR3 is CASSNRLAGGLDTQYF. Incomplete CDR3 DNA: TGTGCCAGCAGCAACCGACTAGCGGGGGGGCTGGATACG. J is TRBJ2-3 and V is TRBV5-4; 14 nucleotides agree with TRBD2. Read sequence stops 3 residues before the CDR3 end, and the germline J gene provides the missing end. Germline V gene sequence: CDR1 SGHNT, CDR2 YYREEE (reference sequence). V gave up 4 bases and J gave up 6 bases; unmatched junction bases: 7. This CDR3 contains 16 residues. The full variable domain, its missing parts supplied by reference TRBV5-4 and TRBJ2-3, is ETGVTQSPTHLIKTRGQQVTLRCSSQSGHNTVSWYQQALGQGPQFIFQYYREEENGRGNFPPRFSGLQFPNYSSELNVNALELDDSALYLCASSNRLAGGLDTQYFGPGTRLTVL.

With respect to this clone: The read finishes 3 residues shy of the CDR3 end, and the germline J gene is used to complete it. The chain links TRBV19 to TRBJ1-4; 10 bases fit TRBD1. Trimming took 3 bases from V and 8 from J; bases not matched to a gene: 12. The CDR3 is 17 amino acids. Germline V CDR1 and CDR2: LNHDA, SQIVND (reference sequence). Here the CDR3 reads CASSIGTGAPIYEKLFF. The CDR3 bases that were read are TGTGCCAGTAGTATCGGGACAGGGGCCCCAATTTACGAAAAA.

Concerning this clone itself: The read comes to an end 3 residues before the CDR3 does, leaving the germline J gene to fill in the end. The chain recombines TRBV18 with TRBJ1-2, with 7 bases aligning to TRBD1. The CDR3 sequence is 15 residues long. With 3 bases clipped from V and 1 base from J, the junction kept 5 bases outside the gene matches. Per the germline V gene, CDR1 is KGHSH and CDR2 is LQKENI. The sequenced CDR3 bases are TGTGCCAGCTCACCGGGACAGCCCGTTAACTATGGC. Translating gives CASSPGQPVNYG. Given in full, the CDR3 is CASSPGQPVNYGYTF.

To note about this clone: The read terminates 3 residues before the CDR3 end, so the remaining end is supplied by the germline J gene. The V and J genes are TRBV6-1 and TRBJ2-1; 9 nucleotides agree with TRBD1. The CDR3 has 16 residues. CDR1 and CDR2 from the germline V gene are MNHNS and SASEGT. The V segment lost 1 base and the J segment 8 bases; nucleotides outside the gene matches: 9. The CDR3 loop is CASSEGAGQGNDEQFF. The sequenced CDR3 bases are TGTGCCAGCAGTGAAGGAGCGGGACAGGGCAACGATGAG.

On this clone itself: The CDR3 end lies 3 residues beyond the end of the read and is filled in from the germline J gene. The chain uses TRBV2 and TRBJ1-5, with a possible D match to TRBD1 (6 bases). This CDR3 has 16 amino acids. Germline assignment: CDR1 SNHLY and CDR2 FYNNEI. With 3 bases removed from V and 1 base from J, the gap between germline ends came to 13 bases. CDR3 bases read: TGTGCCAGCAGTGAGGGGGGGGCGCGCAGCAATCAGCCC. It encodes CASSEGGARSNQP. The entire CDR3 protein is CASSEGGARSNQPQHF.

On this clone itself: The missing CDR3 end, 3 residues past where the read stops, is filled in from the germline J gene. The chain joins TRBV2 to TRBJ1-5; D is undetermined. The CDR3 extends over 11 amino acids. The germline V gene encodes CDR1 SNHLY and CDR2 FYNNEI. The V and J ends lost 3 bases and 6 bases respectively, with 3 bases between them. The CDR3: CASSDGQPQHF. CDR3 bases read: TGTGCCAGCAGTGACGGTCAGCCC. The full variable domain, with the rest looked up from reference TRBV2 and TRBJ1-5, is EPEVTQTPSHQVTQMGQEVILRCVPISNHLYFYWYRQILGQKVEFLVSFYNNEISEKSEIFDDQFSVERPDGSNFTLKIRSTKLEDSAMYFCASSDGQPQHFGDGTRLSIL.

Comments on this clone: The sequence runs out 3 residues before the end of the CDR3; the remainder is reconstructed from the germline J gene. The chain uses TRBV19 and TRBJ1-1; 7 bases are a match to TRBD1. V was pared by 4 bases and J by 0 bases, with 5 bases of the junction left unmatched. This CDR3 has 15 amino acids. The germline gives CDR1 LNHDA, CDR2 SQIVND (reference sequence). The sequenced part of the CDR3 DNA is TGTGCCAGTAGTACCCAGGGGGGCGTGAACACTGAA. Residues: CASSTQGGVNTE. The entire CDR3 reads CASSTQGGVNTEAFF.

Comment on this clone: With the read ending 3 residues before the CDR3 end, the germline J gene is used to fill in that end. The genes are TRBV7-6 and TRBJ1-1; a possible D gene is TRBD1 (5 bases). This CDR3 is 12 amino acids long. The germline CDR1 and CDR2 sequences are SGHVS and FNYEAQ. The CDR3 spells CASSLWRGEAFF. CDR3 DNA, as far as it was read: TGTGCCAGCAGCTTATGGCGGGGGGAA. Complete variable domain (other parts from reference TRBV7-6 and TRBJ1-1): GAGVSQSPRYKVTKRGQDVALRCDPISGHVSLYWYRQALGQGPEFLTYFNYEAQQDKSGLPNDRFSAERPEGSISTLTIQRTEQRDSAMYRCASSLWRGEAFFGQGTRLTVV.

The part of the CDR3 DNA that was read is TGTGCCAGCAGCCTCAGGGAGGATACTGAA. Its protein is CASSLREDTE. The complete CDR3 sequence is CASSLREDTEAFF. V and J are TRBV7-8 and TRBJ1-1; tentatively, D is TRBD1 (5 bases). Coverage ceases 3 residues before the CDR3 finishes, and the germline J gene fills in the end. The CDR3 covers 13 residues. V was clipped by 5 bases and J by 5 bases, with 12 bases between them. Germline lookup yields CDR1 SGHVS and CDR2 FQNEAQ. The complete variable domain, with remaining parts taken from reference TRBV7-8 and TRBJ1-1, reads GAGVSQSPRYKVAKRGQDVALRCDPISGHVSLFWYQQALGQGPEFLTYFQNEAQLDKSGLPSDRFFAERPEGSVSTLKIQRTQQEDSAVYLCASSLREDTEAFFGQGTRLTVV.

Points on this clone: Sequencing ends 3 residues short of the CDR3 end; the germline J gene provides the rest. This sequence joins TRBV5-1 and TRBJ2-5; 7 bases agree with TRBD1. After removal of 4 bases from V and 2 bases from J, the junction contained 5 bases not matched to a gene. CDR3 length: 14 amino acids. Germline V gene sequence: CDR1 SGHRS, CDR2 YFSETQ. CDR3 region: CASSMTGPQETQYF. CDR3 bases read: TGCGCCAGCAGCATGACAGGGCCTCAAGAGACC.

As concerns this clone: From the germline J gene comes the end of the CDR3, since the read stops 3 residues before it. The rearrangement joins TRBV12-3 or TRBV12-4 to TRBJ1-5, with TRBD1 matching 11 bases. V shed 6 bases, J shed 3 bases, and the junction held 7 bases outside the gene matches. CDR3 length equals 16 residues. The sequenced part of the CDR3 DNA is TGTGCCAGCAGCCCTGGGACAGGGGGGAACAATCAGCCC. Its translation is CASSPGTGGNNQP. The entire CDR3 protein is CASSPGTGGNNQPQHF.

A word on this clone: The read terminates 3 residues before the CDR3 end, so the remaining end is supplied by the germline J gene. The chain links TRBV7-7 to TRBJ2-3, with TRBD2 identical over 8 bases. The CDR3 length is 14 residues. Trimming took 4 bases from V and 0 from J; bases not matched to a gene: 0. Germline loops: CDR1 SSHAT, CDR2 FNYEAQ (reference sequence). CDR3: CASSSGGSTDTQYF. The sequenced CDR3 bases are TGTGCCAGCAGCTCGGGGGGGAGCACAGATACG.

A note on this clone: The CDR3 end falls 3 residues outside the read, so it is completed with the germline J gene. This chain links TRBV5-1 with TRBJ2-2; possibly TRBD2 for D (6 bases). Trimming cost V 0 bases and J 2 bases, with 8 bases left between them. The CDR3 is made up of 15 amino acids. Germline CDR1 SGHRS, CDR2 YFSETQ. Incomplete CDR3 DNA: TGCGCCAGCAGCTTGGAAGGACTAAACACCGGGGAG. Translating it yields CASSLEGLNTGE. The full CDR3 protein is CASSLEGLNTGELFF.